The source of this T cell receptor beta chain is a study of T-cell memory formation after mild COVID-19. Overall study: Clusters were largely donor specific.

Overall study results and limits: Memory cells collected pre-infection included some clones that later responded, suggesting cross-reactive memory joined. Contracting clones, day 15 to 85, had balanced CD4/CD8, and later expanders favored CD4+. The SARS-CoV-2 specificity of second-wave clones reaching peak at day 37 remained unverified.

MiXCR, run by TCRdb on the 5' RACE reads, gives a single entry per CDR3 protein. Among approximately 500,000 distinct CDR3 sequences, around 25% were seen once, and the ten largest hold 9.5% to 15%. As regards this clonotype: As yet, its antigen is unknown.

There are 11 residues in the CDR3. The germline V gene encodes CDR1 SGHDN and CDR2 FVKESK. Trimming took 2 bases from V and 9 from J, leaving 5 bases between them. This TCR was sampled from an adult woman who had mild COVID-19 (a few samples of this study predate the infection). Cell type and time point are not known. This chain links TRBV14 with TRBJ2-1, with unresolved D. Sequencing input: PBMCs or a T cell subset sorted from them (not recorded which). CDR3 residues: CASSQMTEQFF. DNA of the CDR3: TGTGCCAGCAGCCAAATGACTGAGCAGTTCTTC.